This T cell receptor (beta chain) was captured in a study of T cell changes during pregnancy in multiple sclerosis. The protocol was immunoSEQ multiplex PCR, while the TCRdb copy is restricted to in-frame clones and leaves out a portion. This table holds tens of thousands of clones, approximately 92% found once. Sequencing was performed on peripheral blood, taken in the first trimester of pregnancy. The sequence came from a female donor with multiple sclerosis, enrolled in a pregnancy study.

CDR3 amino acids: CASSEGKLSGPTYNEQFF. The CDR3 bases are TGTGCCAGCAGTGAAGGGAAGTTGTCAGGGCCCACCTACAATGAGCAGTTCTTC. The chain couples TRBV25-1 to TRBJ2-1; D may be TRBD1 (5 bases). The V gene's germline CDR1 is MGHDK and CDR2 SYGVNS. V dropped 2 bases and J dropped 2 bases, with 19 bases sitting between them. CDR3 length: 18 amino acids.